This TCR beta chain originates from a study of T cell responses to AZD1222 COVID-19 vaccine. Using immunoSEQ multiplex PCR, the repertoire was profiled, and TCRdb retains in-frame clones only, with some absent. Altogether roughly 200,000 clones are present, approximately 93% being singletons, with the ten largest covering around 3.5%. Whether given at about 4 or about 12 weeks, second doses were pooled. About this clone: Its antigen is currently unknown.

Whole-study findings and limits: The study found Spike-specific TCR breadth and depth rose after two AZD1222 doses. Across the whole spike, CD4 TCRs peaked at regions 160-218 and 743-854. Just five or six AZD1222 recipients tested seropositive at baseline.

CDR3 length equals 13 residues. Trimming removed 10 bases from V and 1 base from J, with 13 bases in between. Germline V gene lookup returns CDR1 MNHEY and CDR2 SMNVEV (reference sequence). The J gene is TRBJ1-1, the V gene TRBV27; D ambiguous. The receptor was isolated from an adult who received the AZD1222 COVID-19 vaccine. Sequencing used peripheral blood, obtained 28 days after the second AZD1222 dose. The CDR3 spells CATHSPGNTEAFF. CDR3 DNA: TGTGCCACTCACAGCCCTGGGAACACTGAAGCTTTCTTT.